The 2 T cell receptor beta chains below come from one sample, sequenced in a study of blood T cell repertoires in COVID-19. TCRdb keeps only in-frame clones here, not all; method: immunoSEQ multiplex PCR. The profile shows about 50,000 clones, over 75% of them singletons. Material for sequencing was peripheral blood. The receptors here all came from a human donor in a cohort sampled during active COVID-19.

This rearrangement joins TRBV7-9 to TRBJ1-4, with D possibly matching TRBD1 (6 bases). The V end was cut by 5 bases, the J end by 0 bases, with 13 bases between. The CDR3 contains 16 residues. Per the germline V gene, CDR1 is SEHNR and CDR2 is FQNEAQ (reference sequence). The CDR3 bases are TGTGCCAGCAGCAAAAGGGGGTGGACAACTAATGAAAAACTGTTTTTT. This translates into CASSKRGWTTNEKLFF.

V gene TRBV11-2 combines with J gene TRBJ2-7; 7 positions match TRBD1. The V gene's germline CDR1 is SGHAT and CDR2 FQNNGV. The CDR3 loop spans 15 amino acids. V dropped 3 bases and J dropped 2; count of bases not matched to a gene: 7. CDR3: CASSLGAQGAYEQYF. As DNA, the CDR3 is TGTGCCAGCAGCTTGGGGGCTCAGGGGGCCTACGAGCAGTACTTC.